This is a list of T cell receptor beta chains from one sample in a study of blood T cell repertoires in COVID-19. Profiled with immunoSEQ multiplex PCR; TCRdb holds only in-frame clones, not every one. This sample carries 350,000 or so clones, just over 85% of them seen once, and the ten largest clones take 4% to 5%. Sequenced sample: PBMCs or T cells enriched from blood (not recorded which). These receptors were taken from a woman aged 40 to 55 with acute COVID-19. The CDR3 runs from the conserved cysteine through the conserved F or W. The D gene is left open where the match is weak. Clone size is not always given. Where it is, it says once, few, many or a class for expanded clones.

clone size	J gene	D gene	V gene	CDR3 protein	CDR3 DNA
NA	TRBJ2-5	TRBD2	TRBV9	CASSDLLAGAQETQYF	TGTGCCAGCAGCGACCTACTAGCGGGGGCCCAAGAGACCCAGTACTTC
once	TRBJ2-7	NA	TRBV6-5	CASSYGGIGEQYF	TGTGCCAGCAGTTACGGCGGGATAGGTGAGCAGTACTTC
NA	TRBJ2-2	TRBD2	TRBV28	CASSDRPTSGRNTGELFF	TGTGCCAGCAGTGATAGACCAACTAGCGGGAGGAACACCGGGGAGCTGTTTTTT
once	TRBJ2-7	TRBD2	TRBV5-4	CASSRLAGSTYEQYF	TGTGCCAGCAGCCGTCTAGCGGGATCCACATACGAGCAGTACTTC
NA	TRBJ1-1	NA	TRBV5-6	CASSLVQLSNTEAFF	TGTGCCAGCAGCTTGGTACAGTTGAGTAACACTGAAGCTTTCTTT
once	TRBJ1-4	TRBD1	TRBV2	CASSTTGGGRKMFF	TGTGCCAGCAGTACGACAGGGGGAGGGAGAAAAATGTTTTTT
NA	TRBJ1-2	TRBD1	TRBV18	CASSPLGTDTLNYGYTF	TGTGCCAGCTCACCACTCGGGACAGACACCCTTAACTATGGCTACACCTTC
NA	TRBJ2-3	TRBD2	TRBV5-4	CASTYSLAGGSDTQYF	TGTGCCAGCACCTACTCCCTAGCGGGGGGGTCAGATACGCAGTATTTT
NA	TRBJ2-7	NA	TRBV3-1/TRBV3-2	CASSQGGGSSYEQYF	TGTGCCAGCAGCCAAGGAGGGGGATCTTCCTACGAGCAGTACTTC
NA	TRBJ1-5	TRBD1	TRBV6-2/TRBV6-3	CASSQSMTGRTQAQHF	TGTGCCAGCAGTCAATCAATGACAGGGCGGACTCAGGCCCAGCATTTT
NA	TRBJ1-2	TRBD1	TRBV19	CASSIGPTGTGYTF	TGTGCCAGTAGTATAGGCCCGACAGGGACCGGCTACACCTTC
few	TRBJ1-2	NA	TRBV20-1	CSALISYGYTF	TGCAGTGCACTTATAAGCTATGGCTACACCTTC
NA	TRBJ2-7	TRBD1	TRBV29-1	CSVITGTGPYEQYF	TGCAGCGTGATAACCGGGACAGGGCCCTACGAGCAGTACTTC
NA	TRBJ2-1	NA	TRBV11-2	CASSPRGRFFDEQFF	TGTGCCAGCAGCCCGCGAGGGAGGTTCTTCGATGAGCAGTTCTTC
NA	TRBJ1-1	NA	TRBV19	CASSIDQPGRTEAFF	TGTGCCAGTAGTATAGATCAACCGGGGAGGACTGAAGCTTTCTTT
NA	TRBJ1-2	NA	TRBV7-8	CASSLSAGYGYTF	TGTGCCAGCAGCTTATCCGCAGGCTATGGCTACACCTTC
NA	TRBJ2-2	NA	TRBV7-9	CASSSLQGTGELFF	TGTGCCAGCAGCTCCCTTCAGGGGACCGGGGAGCTGTTTTTT
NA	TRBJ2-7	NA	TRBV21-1	CASSTRDSYEQYF	TGTGCCAGCAGCACTCGAGATTCCTACGAGCAGTACTTC
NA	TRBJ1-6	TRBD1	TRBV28	CASSQTGGSPLHF	TGTGCCAGCAGCCAGACAGGGGGCTCACCCCTCCACTTT
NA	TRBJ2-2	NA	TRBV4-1	CASSRAPGTGELFF	TGCGCCAGCAGCCGGGCGCCGGGGACCGGGGAGCTGTTTTTT
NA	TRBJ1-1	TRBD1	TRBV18	CASSPPGRGLTEAFF	TGTGCCAGCTCACCACCCGGCAGGGGGCTCACTGAAGCTTTCTTT
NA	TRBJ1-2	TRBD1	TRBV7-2	CASSSQGASNYGYTF	TGTGCCAGCAGCTCACAGGGGGCGTCTAACTATGGCTACACCTTC
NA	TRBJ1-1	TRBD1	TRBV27	CASSLYSGTVTEAFF	TGTGCCAGCAGTTTATATTCAGGGACAGTCACTGAAGCTTTCTTT
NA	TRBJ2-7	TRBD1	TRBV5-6	CASSPKWGQGVKEQYF	TGTGCCAGCAGCCCGAAATGGGGACAGGGGGTAAAGGAGCAGTACTTC
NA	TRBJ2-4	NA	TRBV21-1	CASSRGRTGPIQEGIQYF	TGTGCCAGCAGCAGAGGGCGGACAGGGCCGATTCAAGAGGGCATTCAGTACTTC
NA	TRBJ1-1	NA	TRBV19	CASSQPSGMNTEAFF	TGTGCCAGTAGCCAACCCTCAGGGATGAACACTGAAGCTTTCTTT
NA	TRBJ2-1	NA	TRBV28	CASSLLVEEQFF	TGTGCCAGCAGTCTCTTGGTAGAAGAGCAGTTCTTC
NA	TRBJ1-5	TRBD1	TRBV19	CASSSTGGGMAQHF	TGTGCCAGTAGCTCTACAGGGGGGGGTATGGCCCAGCATTTT
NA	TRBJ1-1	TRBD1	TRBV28	CASSMGQGGMRAFF	TGTGCCAGCAGTATGGGACAGGGTGGTATGCGGGCTTTCTTT
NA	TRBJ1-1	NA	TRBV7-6	CASSTTVGVPEAFF	TGTGCCAGCAGCACAACGGTCGGGGTCCCTGAAGCTTTCTTT
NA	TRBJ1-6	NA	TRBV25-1	CASSHGTVTRDSPLHF	TGTGCCAGCAGTCACGGTACAGTAACGAGGGATTCACCCCTCCACTTT
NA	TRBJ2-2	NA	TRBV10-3	CASGITANTGELFF	TGTGCCTCCGGTATTACAGCGAACACCGGGGAGCTGTTTTTT
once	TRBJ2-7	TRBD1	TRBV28	CASRIRTGLYEQYF	TGTGCCAGCAGGATACGGACAGGACTTTACGAGCAGTACTTC
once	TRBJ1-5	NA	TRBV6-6	CASSYVQGFYQPQHF	TGTGCCAGCAGTTACGTTCAGGGCTTCTATCAGCCCCAGCATTTT
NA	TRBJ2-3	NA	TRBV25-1	CASSEIQSTDTQYF	TGTGCCAGCAGTGAGATTCAGAGCACAGATACGCAGTATTTT
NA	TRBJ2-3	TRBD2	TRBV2	CASRGLASSTDTQYF	TGTGCCAGCAGGGGACTAGCTTCCTCCACAGATACGCAGTATTTT
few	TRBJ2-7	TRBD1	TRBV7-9	CASSIEPGTGGNSYEQYF	TGTGCCAGCAGCATTGAACCAGGGACAGGGGGCAACTCCTACGAGCAGTACTTC
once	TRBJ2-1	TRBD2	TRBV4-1	CASSQTQLAGTLSGGYNEQFF	TGCGCCAGCAGCCAAACCCAACTAGCGGGGACCCTTAGCGGGGGTTACAATGAGCAGTTCTTC
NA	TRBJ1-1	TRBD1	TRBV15	CATSPSTGWNTEAFF	TGTGCCACCAGCCCATCGACAGGGTGGAACACTGAAGCTTTCTTT
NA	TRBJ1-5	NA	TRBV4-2	CASSPSGGPGNQPQHF	TGTGCCAGCAGCCCCTCGGGGGGGCCGGGCAATCAGCCCCAGCATTTT
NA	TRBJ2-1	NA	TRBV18	CATSARGGNLSPNDNEQFF	TGTGCCACCTCAGCCAGGGGTGGTAACCTGTCCCCGAACGACAATGAGCAGTTCTTC
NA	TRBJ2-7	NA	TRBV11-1	CASSKPGTTYEQYF	TGTGCCAGCAGTAAACCCGGGACAACCTACGAGCAGTACTTC
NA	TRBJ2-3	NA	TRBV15	CATSREGLSTDTQYF	TGTGCCACCAGCAGAGAGGGACTCAGCACAGATACGCAGTATTTT
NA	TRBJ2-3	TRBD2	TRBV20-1	CSASTLAGADTQYF	TGCAGTGCTAGTACTCTAGCGGGAGCAGATACGCAGTATTTT
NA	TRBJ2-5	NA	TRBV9	CASSVAGRWQETQYF	TGTGCCAGCAGCGTAGCTGGGAGGTGGCAAGAGACCCAGTACTTC
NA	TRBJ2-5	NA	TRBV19	CASRDGQGRTETQYF	TGTGCCAGTAGGGACGGTCAGGGAAGGACGGAGACCCAGTACTTC
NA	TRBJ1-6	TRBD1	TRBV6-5	CASSTDRGYNSPLHF	TGTGCCAGCAGCACGGACAGGGGCTATAATTCACCCCTCCACTTT
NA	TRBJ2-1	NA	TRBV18	CASSLGMVLQGNEQFF	TGTGCCAGCTCACTAGGGATGGTTTTGCAGGGGAATGAGCAGTTCTTC
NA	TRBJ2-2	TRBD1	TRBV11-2	CASRPRLAWGQGTGELFF	TGTGCCAGCAGGCCGAGACTAGCTTGGGGACAGGGCACCGGGGAGCTGTTTTTT
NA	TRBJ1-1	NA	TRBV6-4	CASRIDAGSTAFF	TGTGCCAGCAGGATTGACGCAGGGTCGACAGCTTTCTTT
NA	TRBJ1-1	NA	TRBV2	CASRGNRNGNTEAFF	TGTGCCAGCAGGGGCAACAGAAATGGGAACACTGAAGCTTTCTTT